This TCR beta chain was retrieved from a study of blood T cell repertoires in COVID-19. Study-level background: Samples representing acute and convalescent COVID-19 were sourced from the United States, Italy and Spain. PBMCs, B-cell-depleted T cells, or T cells provided the cDNA or gDNA that made up the material.

Sequencing was performed with immunoSEQ multiplex PCR; in TCRdb, only in-frame clones are kept and a portion is missing. The sample holds over 350,000 clones, roughly 88% seen once. In terms of age and location, participants ranged from about 18 to 89 years and lived in about two dozen US areas. Sequencing was carried out using PBMCs or T cells enriched from blood (not recorded which). The receptor's source is a woman aged 25 to 39 with acute COVID-19.

The CDR3 region is CASSVGQGLAGGLTDTQYF. The CDR3 nucleotides read TGTGCCAGCAGCGTAGGTCAGGGACTAGCGGGGGGGCTGACAGATACGCAGTATTTT. This rearrangement joins TRBV9 to TRBJ2-3; TRBD2 aligns across 16 bases. The CDR3 covers 19 residues. V lost 0 bases to trimming and J lost 3 bases; unmatched junction nucleotides: 7. The germline gives CDR1 SGDLS, CDR2 YYNGEE.